This T cell receptor beta chain was captured by sequencing in a study of brain T cells in children with intractable seizures. Regarding time point: blood from clinic visit 5 months post-surgery; TSC patient then seizure free. Only cases whose brain tissue showed the highest T cell transcript signatures were sequenced. At least one anti-epileptic drug was given before surgery. Comments on this clone: Its antigen is not known.

TCRdb's copy holds only in-frame clones and misses some; the assay was immunoSEQ multiplex PCR. The sample shows about 340,000 clones, over 90% of them seen only once. General observations from the study: Patients' HCMV serostatus was unknown; virus specificity rests on CDR3 similarity alone.

This sample comprised peripheral blood, obtained approximately 5 months after surgery. The clonotype was recovered from a boy younger than two with tuberous sclerosis and intractable seizures.

CDR3 region: CASSPRGTTSGYNEQFF. CDR3 nucleotide sequence: TGCGCCAGCAGCCCCCGAGGGACGACTAGCGGCTACAATGAGCAGTTCTTC. The chain is built from TRBV4-1 and TRBJ2-1; 9 bases are shared with TRBD2. Per germline, CDR1 MGHRA and CDR2 YSYEKL. V trimming: 4 bases; J trimming: 3 bases; junction bases outside the gene matches: 10. The CDR3 contains 17 residues.